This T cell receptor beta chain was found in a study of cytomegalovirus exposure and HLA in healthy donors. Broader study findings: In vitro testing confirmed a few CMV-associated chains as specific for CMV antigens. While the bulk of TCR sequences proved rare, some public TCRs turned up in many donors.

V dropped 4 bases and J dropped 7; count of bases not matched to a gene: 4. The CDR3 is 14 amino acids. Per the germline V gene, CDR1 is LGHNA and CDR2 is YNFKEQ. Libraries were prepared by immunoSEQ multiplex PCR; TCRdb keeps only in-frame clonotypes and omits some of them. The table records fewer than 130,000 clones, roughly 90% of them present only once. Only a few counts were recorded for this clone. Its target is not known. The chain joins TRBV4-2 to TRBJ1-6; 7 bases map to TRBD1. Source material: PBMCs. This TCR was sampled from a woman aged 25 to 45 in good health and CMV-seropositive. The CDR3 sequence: CASSRTGENSPLHF. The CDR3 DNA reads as TGTGCCAGCAGCCGAACAGGGGAAAATTCACCCCTCCACTTT.